These 15 T cell receptor beta chains were sequenced from one sample in a study of T and B cells in COVID-19 patients. Multiplex PCR with BIOMED2 TRB-A/B primer pools amplified TRB rearrangements. MiXCR was run by TCRdb on the multiplex PCR reads, yielding one entry per CDR3 protein. In the table there are about 18,000 distinct CDR3 sequences, 36% of which are singletons. From blood, roughly 220-550 ng of genomic DNA served as TRB template. The sequencing sample was made of blood. These receptors all stem from a human donor with active COVID-19.

This clonotype was detected only a few times. The chain combines TRBV19 with TRBJ1-2; D call uncertain. The CDR3 extends over 13 amino acids. Between the trimmed V and J ends, which lost 5 bases and 2 bases, there was a span of 9 bases. Germline CDR1 reads LNHDA; CDR2 reads SQIVND (reference sequence). CDR3 in amino acids: CASSPWGNYGYTF. The DNA for the CDR3 is TGTGCCAGTAGTCCATGGGGAAACTATGGCTACACCTTC.

J is TRBJ1-5 and V is TRBV15, with 11 positions matching TRBD1. Germline CDR1 and CDR2: LNHNV and YYDKDF (reference sequence). V lost 0 bases to trimming and J lost 6 bases; unmatched junction nucleotides: 4. The CDR3 totals 16 residues. DNA of the CDR3: TGTGCCACCAGCAGAGATTGGACAGGGGGCAGTCAGCCCCAGCATTTT. Protein product: CATSRDWTGGSQPQHF.

As concerns this clonotype: A read error is likely, as this CDR3 ends without the conserved phenylalanine or tryptophan. This chain uses TRBV13 with TRBJ2-3, with 9 nucleotides matching TRBD2. Germline trimming cut 8 bases from V and 8 bases from J; bases unmatched to any gene: 23. The CDR3 contains 18 residues. Germline CDR1 is PRHDT and CDR2 is FYEKMQ (reference sequence). CDR3 bases: TGTGCCAGCCGCTCCTGGGCGCTGCGCGGGGGGGCCCCAGCTACGCAGTATGTG. This translates into CASRSWALRGGAPATQYV.

This clonotype was observed a few times. The V call is TRBV12-3 or TRBV12-4, the J call TRBJ2-6, with 12 bases fitting TRBD1. The CDR3 covers 21 residues. Trimming removed 5 bases from V and 0 bases from J; junction bases left unmatched: 14. The CDR3 region is CASSPRTPGTGGFSGANVLTF. CDR3 nucleotide sequence: TGTGCCAGCAGTCCCAGAACTCCCGGGACAGGGGGCTTCTCTGGGGCCAACGTCCTGACTTTC.

The chain links TRBV27 to TRBJ2-3, with 10 positions matching TRBD2. Losses at the gene ends were 5 bases for V and 4 bases for J; bases not matched to a gene: 30. CDR3 size: 23 residues. Germline V gives CDR1 MNHEY, CDR2 SMNVEV (reference sequence). The CDR3 protein is CASSGPGQHTGELSGGAPDTQYF. The CDR3 DNA sequence: TGTGCCAGCAGTGGACCGGGACAGCACACCGGGGAGCTGAGCGGGGGGGCCCCAGATACGCAGTATTTT.

This chain connects TRBV15 to TRBJ1-1, with 9 positions matching TRBD1. Germline V lookup: CDR1 LNHNV, CDR2 YYDKDF (reference sequence). The V segment lost 8 bases and the J segment 10 bases; nucleotides outside the gene matches: 5. This CDR3 has 11 residues. The CDR3 DNA sequence: TGTGCCACCTTTGGGACAGGGCGAGCTTTCTTT. It codes for CATFGTGRAFF.

The chain couples TRBV27 to TRBJ2-1, with a weak D call TRBD1 (6 bases). In germline, CDR1 is MNHEY, CDR2 SMNVEV (reference sequence). Trimming pared 3 bases from V and 2 bases from J, leaving 11 bases between. This CDR3 region has 15 residues. For the CDR3, the DNA is TGTGCCAGCAGTTTTGGGGGCAGGACCTACAATGAGCAGTTCTTC. Translated, it gives CASSFGGRTYNEQFF.

This rearrangement joins TRBV27 to TRBJ1-2; D possibly corresponds to TRBD1 (5 bases). The germline gives CDR1 MNHEY, CDR2 SMNVEV (reference sequence). V dropped 0 bases and J dropped 5 bases, with 13 bases sitting between them. The CDR3 totals 15 residues. This CDR3 is CASSLSPGTEYGYTF. For the CDR3, the DNA is TGTGCCAGCAGTTTATCGCCCGGGACCGAATATGGCTACACCTTC.

The chain is built from TRBV6-4 and TRBJ2-2, with 8 positions matching TRBD2. V was clipped by 10 bases and J by 3 bases; unmatched bases: 10. This CDR3 region has 15 residues. Germline lookup yields CDR1 MRHNA and CDR2 SNTAGT. The CDR3 sequence is CATEGRGGDTGELFF. The CDR3 nucleotides read TGTGCCACCGAAGGTCGGGGGGGGGACACCGGGGAGCTGTTTTTT.

V and J are TRBV15 and TRBJ1-2; 8 bases align to TRBD1. CDR1 is LNHNV and CDR2 is YYDKDF in the germline V gene (reference sequence). The V gene end was trimmed by 3 bases and the J gene end by 3 bases; junction bases not matched to a gene: 0. This CDR3 contains 13 residues. The CDR3 nucleotides read TGTGCCACCAGCAGGACAGGGGACTATGGCTACACCTTC. This codes for CATSRTGDYGYTF.

With respect to this clonotype: A read error may be the cause here, since a much bigger clone is one base away. The chain links TRBV29-1 to TRBJ2-1; D perhaps matches TRBD2 (7 bases). The CDR3 is 15 amino acids. The germline V gene encodes CDR1 SQVTM and CDR2 ANQGSEA. V was shortened by 0 bases and J by 9 bases, with 18 bases between the two germline ends. CDR3 sequence reads: CSVEEARGGASEQFF. CDR3 bases: TGCAGCGTTGAAGAGGCTAGAGGGGGGGCGAGTGAGCAGTTCTTC.

This chain links TRBV10-3 with TRBJ2-7, with 9 bases that match TRBD1. The J segment lost 6 bases and the V segment lost 8 bases, leaving 8 bases of the junction unmatched. Germline V gene lookup returns CDR1 ENHRY and CDR2 SYGVKD. CDR3 size: 13 residues. Here the CDR3 DNA reads TGTGCCATCGGGGGGGCGACAGGGGGCGAGCAGTACGTC. Its protein is CAIGGATGGEQYV.

With respect to this clonotype: Germline and junction disagree at one end, which may indicate a read error. CDR3 region: CSVLQGIGHTEAIF. In DNA, the CDR3 is TGCAGCGTACTACAGGGGATCGGGCACACTGAAGCTATCTTT. V gene TRBV29-1 combines with J gene TRBJ1-1, with 7 bases fitting TRBD1. CDR3 length equals 14 residues. Germline V gives CDR1 SQVTM, CDR2 ANQGSEA.

This clonotype came up a few times. The chain carries TRBV12-3 or TRBV12-4 and TRBJ1-1, with D unresolved. Deletions cut 7 bases from V and 0 bases from J, with 9 bases between. This CDR3 spans 13 amino acids. The CDR3 reads CASTVGLNTEAFF. CDR3 bases: TGTGCCAGCACCGTAGGGTTGAACACTGAAGCTTTCTTT.

The CDR3 bases are TGTGCCAGCAGGGACGCTGGGGATTACGGGGAGCTGTTTTTT. Its protein is CASRDAGDYGELFF. This chain joins TRBV7-3 and TRBJ2-2; the D is unclear. CDR3 length equals 14 residues. With 6 bases removed from V and 7 bases from J, the gap between germline ends came to 15 bases. The V gene's germline CDR1 is SGHTA and CDR2 FQGTGA. Together with reference TRBV7-3 and TRBJ2-2, the CDR3 gives the full variable domain: GAGVSQTPSNKVTEKGKYVELRCDPISGHTALYWYRQSLGQGPEFLIYFQGTGAADDSGLPNDRFFAVRPEGSVSTLKIQRTERGDSAVYLCASRDAGDYGELFFGEGSRLTVL.